Each of the 27 T cell receptor beta chains below was sequenced from the same sample in a study of blood T cell repertoires in COVID-19. The data were produced by immunoSEQ multiplex PCR, yet TCRdb's version contains in-frame clones alone and is incomplete. This sample has 200,000 or so clones; 70% to 90% occur once, and the top ten carry 10% to 12%. What was sequenced was PBMCs or T cells enriched from blood (not recorded which). These receptors all stem from a man aged 30 to 45 who had recovered from COVID-19.

The chain links TRBV3-1 (or the pseudogene TRBV3-2) to TRBJ2-1; 8 nucleotides align to TRBD1. CDR3 size: 12 residues. The germline gives CDR1 LGHDT, CDR2 YNNKEL (reference sequence). The junction had 3 bases not matched to a gene; V was cut back by 6 bases and J by 8 bases. CDR3 coding DNA: TGTGCCAGCAGTACGACAGGGGATGAGCAGTTCTTC. Translated, it gives CASSTTGDEQFF.

This clone has only one observation. The chain combines TRBV5-4 with TRBJ1-2, with TRBD1 matching 12 bases. Germline assignment: CDR1 SGHNT and CDR2 YYREEE (reference sequence). CDR3 length: 15 residues. After removal of 2 bases from V and 8 bases from J, the junction contained 7 bases not matched to a gene. The CDR3 is CASSLPGQGAEGYTF. As DNA, the CDR3 is TGTGCCAGCAGCTTACCGGGACAGGGGGCGGAAGGCTACACCTTC.

The V call is TRBV18, the J call TRBJ2-1; 8 nucleotides line up with TRBD2. Germline assignment: CDR1 KGHSH and CDR2 LQKENI. The CDR3 loop spans 15 amino acids. The ends lost 1 base at V and 6 bases at J; junction bases unmatched: 5. CDR3 bases: TGTGCCAGCTCACCACGAGCGGGAGCTCGCAATGAGCAGTTCTTC. Its protein product is CASSPRAGARNEQFF.

The rearrangement links TRBV18 to TRBJ2-3; TRBD1 is a possible D gene (5 bases). CDR1 and CDR2 from the germline V gene are KGHSH and LQKENI. This CDR3 is 18 amino acids long. Trimming cost V 6 bases and J 0 bases, with 22 bases left between them. The DNA of the CDR3 is TGTGCCAGCTCTCATCGCCTATCCTTACAGGCTAGCACAGATACGCAGTATTTT. It encodes CASSHRLSLQASTDTQYF.

This clone came up once. The chain links TRBV24-1 to TRBJ2-1, with 7 bases lining up with TRBD1. The J segment lost 0 bases and the V segment lost 5 bases, leaving 6 bases of the junction unmatched. CDR1 KGHDR and CDR2 SFDVKD come from the germline V gene. CDR3 size: 16 residues. CDR3: CATSGTQGFSYNEQFF. The CDR3 DNA follows: TGTGCCACCAGTGGTACACAGGGGTTCTCCTACAATGAGCAGTTCTTC.

The gene calls are TRBV27 and TRBJ2-7; tentatively, D is TRBD1 (7 bases). Germline V CDR1 and CDR2: MNHEY, SMNVEV (reference sequence). CDR3 length: 13 amino acids. V lost 10 bases and J 3 bases, leaving 16 bases between the germline ends. The CDR3: CATSTGRSYEQYF. In nucleotides, the CDR3 is TGTGCCACATCGACAGGGAGGAGCTACGAGCAGTACTTC.

The J gene is TRBJ1-2, the V gene TRBV9, with no clear D. The CDR3 is made up of 13 amino acids. The ends were cut back, 0 bases at V and 6 bases at J, with 9 bases in the middle. Germline loops: CDR1 SGDLS, CDR2 YYNGEE. The DNA for the CDR3 is TGTGCCAGCAGCGTAGCTCCGGTGAATGGCTACACCTTC. It is translated as CASSVAPVNGYTF.

The rearrangement joins TRBV11-2 to TRBJ1-6; D remains unclear. Germline CDR1 reads SGHAT; CDR2 reads FQNNGV. V was clipped by 6 bases and J by 8 bases, with 14 bases between them. The CDR3 has 14 amino acids. DNA of the CDR3: TGTGCCAGCAGTTGGGGAGGTTTGGATTCACCCCTCCACTTT. It specifies CASSWGGLDSPLHF.

The chain links TRBV7-3 to TRBJ2-1; D might be TRBD1 (6 bases). V was shortened by 4 bases and J by 5 bases, with 12 bases between the two germline ends. Per germline, CDR1 SGHTA and CDR2 FQGTGA. This CDR3 is 14 amino acids long. The CDR3 DNA sequence: TGTGCCAGCAGCTCAGGGGACGGTAACAATGAGCAGTTCTTC. Encoded protein: CASSSGDGNNEQFF. Using reference TRBV7-3 and TRBJ2-1 for the parts outside the CDR3, the full variable domain is GAGVSQTPSNKVTEKGKYVELRCDPISGHTALYWYRQSLGQGPEFLIYFQGTGAADDSGLPNDRFFAVRPEGSVSTLKIQRTERGDSAVYLCASSSGDGNNEQFFGPGTRLTVL.

The gene calls are TRBV7-2 and TRBJ1-1; TRBD1 agrees at 7 bases. The V gene's germline CDR1 is SGHTA and CDR2 FQGNSA. The CDR3 length is 15 residues. The ends lost 5 bases at V and 1 base at J; junction bases unmatched: 7. The CDR3: CASSPQTGWNTEAFF. The CDR3 DNA follows: TGTGCCAGCAGCCCACAGACAGGGTGGAACACTGAAGCTTTCTTT.

This sequence joins TRBV27 and TRBJ2-5, with TRBD2 matching over 9 bases. V shed 3 bases, J shed 13 bases, and the junction held 9 bases outside the gene matches. There are 13 residues in the CDR3. CDR1 is MNHEY and CDR2 is SMNVEV in the germline V gene (reference sequence). The CDR3 region is CASSFGGRATGYF. The CDR3, as DNA: TGTGCCAGCAGTTTTGGCGGGAGGGCGACCGGGTACTTC.

V usage is TRBV27 and J usage is TRBJ2-5; D gene unclear. This CDR3 region has 12 residues. In germline, CDR1 is MNHEY, CDR2 SMNVEV (reference sequence). Trimming shortened V by 6 bases and J by 7 bases, and 12 bases separated the two germline ends. CDR3 residues: CASSRGGLTQYF. In DNA form, the CDR3 reads TGTGCCAGCAGCCGCGGTGGGTTGACCCAGTACTTC.

The chain combines TRBV19 with TRBJ1-2; D not certain. Trimming removed 3 bases from V and 4 bases from J, with 12 bases in between. This CDR3 has 14 residues. Per the germline V gene, CDR1 is LNHDA and CDR2 is SQIVND (reference sequence). CDR3 protein: CASSIPNSLYGYTF. The CDR3 DNA sequence: TGTGCCAGTAGTATTCCGAACAGCCTCTATGGCTACACCTTC.

The chain has TRBV7-3 and TRBJ2-1; D perhaps matches TRBD2 (6 bases). Deletions cut 5 bases from V and 10 bases from J, with 18 bases between. The CDR3 consists of 14 residues. CDR1 is SGHTA, CDR2 FQGTGA, per germline. CDR3 bases: TGTGCCAGCAGCCCGGGACTTACCGATGAGGAGCAGTTCTTC. Its protein product is CASSPGLTDEEQFF. The entire variable domain, with the rest obtained from reference TRBV7-3 and TRBJ2-1, is as follows: GAGVSQTPSNKVTEKGKYVELRCDPISGHTALYWYRQSLGQGPEFLIYFQGTGAADDSGLPNDRFFAVRPEGSVSTLKIQRTERGDSAVYLCASSPGLTDEEQFFGPGTRLTVL.

The chain joins TRBV6-5 to TRBJ2-2, with TRBD2 as a possible D gene (6 bases). From germline, CDR1 is MNHEY and CDR2 SVGAGI. V was pared by 2 bases and J by 7 bases, with 14 bases between. This CDR3 is built from 15 residues. The CDR3 sequence is CASSYRGGGGGELFF. CDR3 in DNA: TGTGCCAGCAGTTACAGGGGAGGCGGAGGCGGGGAGCTGTTTTTT.

V is TRBV29-1 and J is TRBJ1-1, with 7 bases lining up with TRBD1. V lost 7 bases and J lost 7; bases outside the gene matches: 6. The CDR3 is 11 amino acids. Per the germline V gene, CDR1 is SQVTM and CDR2 is ANQGSEA. CDR3 sequence reads: CSARTGLEAFF. The CDR3 DNA sequence: TGCAGCGCAAGGACAGGCCTTGAAGCTTTCTTT.

CDR3 sequence reads: CASSQEGRGGSPLHF. CDR3 in DNA: TGTGCCAGCAGCCAAGAAGGGAGGGGAGGATCACCCCTCCACTTT. V and J are TRBV3-1 (or the pseudogene TRBV3-2) and TRBJ1-6; a possible D gene is TRBD1 (5 bases). Germline V CDR1 and CDR2: LGHDT, YNNKEL (reference sequence). Trimming took 0 bases from V and 10 from J, leaving 13 bases between them. The CDR3 runs 15 residues.

This chain links TRBV9 with TRBJ1-1; D is unresolved. Per the germline V gene, CDR1 is SGDLS and CDR2 is YYNGEE. Trimming took 1 base from V and 1 from J, leaving 8 bases between them. This CDR3 spans 14 amino acids. This CDR3 reads CASSVRSQNTEAFF. CDR3 nucleotides: TGTGCCAGCAGCGTACGGTCCCAGAACACTGAAGCTTTCTTT. Together with reference TRBV9 and TRBJ1-1, the CDR3 gives the full variable domain: DSGVTQTPKHLITATGQRVTLRCSPRSGDLSVYWYQQSLDQGLQFLIQYYNGEERAKGNILERFSAQQFPDLHSELNLSSLELGDSALYFCASSVRSQNTEAFFGQGTRLTVV.

The chain has TRBV9 and TRBJ2-3, with 10 bases lining up with TRBD2. This CDR3 spans 19 amino acids. The V gene's germline CDR1 is SGDLS and CDR2 YYNGEE. V gave up 0 bases and J gave up 0 bases; unmatched junction bases: 10. The CDR3 loop reads CASSVDKRGGFLSTDTQYF. The CDR3 nucleotides are TGTGCCAGCAGCGTAGATAAGCGGGGGGGCTTCCTTAGCACAGATACGCAGTATTTT. The full variable domain, rest sourced from reference TRBV9 and TRBJ2-3, is DSGVTQTPKHLITATGQRVTLRCSPRSGDLSVYWYQQSLDQGLQFLIQYYNGEERAKGNILERFSAQQFPDLHSELNLSSLELGDSALYFCASSVDKRGGFLSTDTQYFGPGTRLTVL.

The chain recombines TRBV4-1 with TRBJ2-3; TRBD2 agrees at 7 bases. V lost 4 bases and J lost 0; bases outside the gene matches: 7. In germline, CDR1 is MGHRA, CDR2 YSYEKL. CDR3 size: 16 residues. Here the CDR3 DNA reads TGCGCCAGCAGCCTAACTAGCGCACAGAGCACAGATACGCAGTATTTT. Translating it yields CASSLTSAQSTDTQYF.

V is TRBV7-8 and J is TRBJ1-4; D uncertain. V was pared by 4 bases and J by 6 bases, with 12 bases between. The CDR3 spans 14 residues. CDR1 and CDR2 from the germline V gene are SGHVS and FQNEAQ. The CDR3 DNA follows: TGTGCCAGCAGCTCCCGGGAATCCCATGAAAAACTGTTTTTT. Protein sequence: CASSSRESHEKLFF.

This CDR3 is CASSQGTGDYGYTF. CDR3 DNA: TGTGCCAGCTCACAAGGGACGGGGGACTATGGCTACACCTTC. The J gene is TRBJ1-2, the V gene TRBV18; perhaps TRBD1 as D (5 bases). Germline CDR1 KGHSH, CDR2 LQKENI. Between the trimmed V and J ends, which lost 4 bases and 3 bases, there was a span of 12 bases. CDR3 length: 14 residues.

This clone has only one observation. This sequence joins TRBV10-3 and TRBJ2-3, with TRBD2 matching 16 bases. V gave up 6 bases and J gave up 5 bases; unmatched junction bases: 8. The CDR3 has 17 residues. CDR1 is ENHRY, CDR2 SYGVKD, per germline. DNA for the CDR3: TGTGCCATCAGCGCGGGACTAGCGGGGGGGCTGGGAGATACGCAGTATTTT. Its protein is CAISAGLAGGLGDTQYF.

This clone occurred many times. This sequence joins TRBV5-1 and TRBJ2-5; D is possibly TRBD2 (6 bases). The CDR3 runs to 15 residues. From germline, CDR1 is SGHRS and CDR2 YFSETQ. The V gene lost 3 bases and the J gene lost 0 bases, with 12 bases spanning the gap. For the CDR3, the DNA is TGCGCCAGCAGCTCCGGACGGGGGTACCAAGAGACCCAGTACTTC. Its protein product is CASSSGRGYQETQYF.

The J gene is TRBJ1-2, the V gene TRBV28; 7 nucleotides align to TRBD1. The length of the CDR3 is 18 residues. V dropped 6 bases and J dropped 1; count of bases not matched to a gene: 17. Germline CDR1 reads MDHEN; CDR2 reads SYDVKM. CDR3 nucleotide sequence: TGTGCCAGCAGCTTGGGGTCGACAGGGTCTCAACTTAACTATGGCTACACCTTC. This translates into CASSLGSTGSQLNYGYTF.

The rearrangement joins TRBV5-1 to TRBJ2-2; TRBD1 aligns across 8 bases. The CDR3 has 16 residues. Germline V CDR1 and CDR2: SGHRS, YFSETQ. V lost 4 bases and J lost 2; bases outside the gene matches: 7. CDR3 sequence reads: CASSRDRGPNTGELFF. CDR3 coding DNA: TGCGCCAGCAGCCGCGACAGGGGACCTAACACCGGGGAGCTGTTTTTT.

Here the CDR3 reads CASSQDWGGYSNQPQHF. CDR3 nucleotide sequence: TGCGCCAGCAGCCAAGATTGGGGGGGTTATAGCAATCAGCCCCAGCATTTT. This chain connects TRBV4-1 to TRBJ1-5; TRBD1 is a possible D gene (5 bases). The CDR3 has 17 residues. Germline CDR1 reads MGHRA; CDR2 reads YSYEKL. Trimming left V 0 bases short and J 0 bases short, with 12 bases between.